The T cell receptor beta chain under discussion was sequenced for a study of early T cells in non-severe SARS-CoV-2 infection. Study-wide background: Bulk RNA isolated from unsorted whole blood underwent sequencing; chains were not paired.

This clonotype has ten or more counts. CDR3 length: 13 amino acids. V was clipped by 2 bases and J by 1 base, with 5 bases between them. Looked up from germline, CDR1 is SSHAT and CDR2 is FNYEAQ (reference sequence). TCRdb independently ran MiXCR on the 5' RACE reads; one entry per CDR3 protein. The table lists tens of thousands of distinct CDR3 sequences, 10% of them singletons. The source is an adult who was a healthcare worker with PCR-confirmed SARS-CoV-2 infection or an uninfected control (not recorded which). The chain recombines TRBV7-7 with TRBJ1-1; D gene uncertain. The sample here was whole blood, taken at baseline. This chain's CDR3 is CASSLTRNTEAFF. CDR3 sequence (DNA): TGTGCCAGCAGCTTAACTAGGAACACTGAAGCTTTCTTT. The full variable domain, in which reference TRBV7-7 and TRBJ1-1 provide the parts outside the CDR3, is GAGVSQSPRYKVTKRGQDVTLRCDPISSHATLYWYQQALGQGPEFLTYFNYEAQPDKSGLPSDRFSAERPEGSISTLTIQRTEQRDSAMYRCASSLTRNTEAFFGQGTRLTVV.